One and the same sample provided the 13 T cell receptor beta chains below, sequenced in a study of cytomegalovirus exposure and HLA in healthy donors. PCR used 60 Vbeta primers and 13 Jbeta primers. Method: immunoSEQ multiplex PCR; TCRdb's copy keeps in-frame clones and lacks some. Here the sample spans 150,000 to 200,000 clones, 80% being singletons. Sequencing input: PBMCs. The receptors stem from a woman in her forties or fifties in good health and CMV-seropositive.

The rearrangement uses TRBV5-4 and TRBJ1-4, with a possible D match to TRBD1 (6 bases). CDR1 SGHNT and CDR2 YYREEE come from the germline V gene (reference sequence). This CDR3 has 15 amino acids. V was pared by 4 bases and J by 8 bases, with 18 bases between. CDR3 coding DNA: TGTGCCAGCAGCGCCGATCAGGGGATCGAGGAAAAACTGTTTTTT. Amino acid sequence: CASSADQGIEEKLFF.

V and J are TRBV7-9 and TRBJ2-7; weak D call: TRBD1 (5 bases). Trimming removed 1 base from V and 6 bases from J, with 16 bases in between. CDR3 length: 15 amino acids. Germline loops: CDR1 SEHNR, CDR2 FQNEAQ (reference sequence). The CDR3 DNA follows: TGTGCCAGCAGCTTAGGGCAGGGATTATTGCTCGAGCAGTACTTC. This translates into CASSLGQGLLLEQYF.

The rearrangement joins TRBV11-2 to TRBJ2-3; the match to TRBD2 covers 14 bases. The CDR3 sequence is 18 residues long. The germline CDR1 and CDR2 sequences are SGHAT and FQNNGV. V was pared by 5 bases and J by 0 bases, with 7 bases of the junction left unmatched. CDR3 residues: CASSQGRTSGGSTDTQYF. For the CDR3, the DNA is TGTGCCAGCAGCCAGGGCAGGACTAGCGGGGGGAGCACAGATACGCAGTATTTT.

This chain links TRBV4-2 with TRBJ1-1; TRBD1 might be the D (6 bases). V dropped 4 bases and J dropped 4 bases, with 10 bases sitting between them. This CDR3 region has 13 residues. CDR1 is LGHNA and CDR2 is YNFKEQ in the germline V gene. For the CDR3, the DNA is TGTGCCAGCAGCCGGGGGCGCGGCACTGAAGCTTTCTTT. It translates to CASSRGRGTEAFF.

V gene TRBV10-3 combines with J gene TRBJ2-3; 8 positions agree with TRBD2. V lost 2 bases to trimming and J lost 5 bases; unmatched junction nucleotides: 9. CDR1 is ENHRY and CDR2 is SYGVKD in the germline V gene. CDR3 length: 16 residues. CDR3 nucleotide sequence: TGTGCCATCAGTGAGGGGCCAGCGGGAGTCGGAGATACGCAGTATTTT. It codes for CAISEGPAGVGDTQYF.

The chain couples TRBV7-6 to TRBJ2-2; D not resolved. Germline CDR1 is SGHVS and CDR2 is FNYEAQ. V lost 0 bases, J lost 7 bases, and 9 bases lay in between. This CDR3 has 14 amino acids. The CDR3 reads CASSLASRGGELFF. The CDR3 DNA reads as TGTGCCAGCAGCTTAGCTTCGAGAGGCGGGGAGCTGTTTTTT.

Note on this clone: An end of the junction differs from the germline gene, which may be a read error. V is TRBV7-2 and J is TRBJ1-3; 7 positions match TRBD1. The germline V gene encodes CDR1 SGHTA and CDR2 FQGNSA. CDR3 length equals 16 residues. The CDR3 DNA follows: TGTGCCAGCACCTTAGGACAGGTACTCTCTGGAAACACCATATATTTT. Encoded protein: CASTLGQVLSGNTIYF.

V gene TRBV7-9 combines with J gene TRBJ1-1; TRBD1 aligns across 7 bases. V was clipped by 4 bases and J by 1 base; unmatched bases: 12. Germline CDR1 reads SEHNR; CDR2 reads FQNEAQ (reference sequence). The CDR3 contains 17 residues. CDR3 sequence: CASSYKRTGLTNTEAFF. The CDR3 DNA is TGTGCCAGCAGCTACAAAAGGACAGGCCTGACGAACACTGAAGCTTTCTTT. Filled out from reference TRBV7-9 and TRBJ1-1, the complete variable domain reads DTGVSQNPRHKITKRGQNVTFRCDPISEHNRLYWYRQTLGQGPEFLTYFQNEAQLEKSRLLSDRFSAERPKGSFSTLEIQRTEQGDSAMYLCASSYKRTGLTNTEAFFGQGTRLTVV.

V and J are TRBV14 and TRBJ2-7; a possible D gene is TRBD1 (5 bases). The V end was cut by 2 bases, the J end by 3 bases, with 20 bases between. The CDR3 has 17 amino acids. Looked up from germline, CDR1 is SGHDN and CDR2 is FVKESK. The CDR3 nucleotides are TGTGCCAGCAGCCAAAGTAGTTGGGCAGGGTGGGACTACGAGCAGTACTTC. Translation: CASSQSSWAGWDYEQYF.

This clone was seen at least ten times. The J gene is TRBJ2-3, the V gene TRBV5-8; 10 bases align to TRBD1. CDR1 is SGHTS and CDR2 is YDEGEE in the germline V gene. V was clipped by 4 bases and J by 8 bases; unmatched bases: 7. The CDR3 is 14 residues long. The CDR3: CASSGTGVVGTQYF. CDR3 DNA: TGTGCCAGCAGCGGGACAGGGGTAGTGGGTACGCAGTATTTT. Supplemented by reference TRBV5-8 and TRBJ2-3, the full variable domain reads EAGVTQSPTHLIKTRGQQATLRCSPISGHTSVYWYQQALGLGLQFLLWYDEGEERNRGNFPPRFSGRQFPNYSSELNVNALELEDSALYLCASSGTGVVGTQYFGPGTRLTVL.

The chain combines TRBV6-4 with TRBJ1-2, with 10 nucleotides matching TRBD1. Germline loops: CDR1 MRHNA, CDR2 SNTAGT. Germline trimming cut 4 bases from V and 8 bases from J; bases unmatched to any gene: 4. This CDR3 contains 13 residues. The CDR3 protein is CASSVDRGRGYTF. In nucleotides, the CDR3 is TGTGCCAGCAGTGTCGACAGGGGGCGAGGCTACACCTTC.

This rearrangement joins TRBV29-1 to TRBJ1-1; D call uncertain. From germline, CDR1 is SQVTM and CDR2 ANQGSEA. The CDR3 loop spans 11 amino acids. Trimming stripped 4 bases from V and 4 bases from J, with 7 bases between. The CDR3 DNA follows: TGCAGCGTTGCGAGGGTCACTGAAGCTTTCTTT. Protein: CSVARVTEAFF.

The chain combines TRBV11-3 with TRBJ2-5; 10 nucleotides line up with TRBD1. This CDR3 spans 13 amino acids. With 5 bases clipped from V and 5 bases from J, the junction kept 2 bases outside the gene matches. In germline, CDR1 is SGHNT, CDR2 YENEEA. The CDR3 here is CASSQGQGETQYF. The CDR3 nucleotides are TGTGCCAGCAGCCAGGGACAGGGGGAGACCCAGTACTTC.